A single sample gave rise to the 29 T cell receptor beta chains below, sequenced in a study of T cells after yellow fever vaccination. Using its own MiXCR run on the 5' RACE reads, TCRdb lists one record per CDR3 protein. The sample lists 200,000 to 300,000 distinct CDR3 sequences, roughly 7.2% seen once, with roughly 0.9% in the top ten. The sequences come from CD4+ T cells sorted from PBMCs, collected 15 days after the yellow fever booster vaccination. Source of these receptors: a man aged 25-40 years who received the YFV17D yellow fever vaccine.

In this sample, this clonotype turned up many times. The genes are TRBV12-3 or TRBV12-4 and TRBJ2-2, with D possibly being TRBD2 (6 bases). This CDR3 is built from 14 residues. V shed 6 bases and J shed 1 base, with 9 bases lying between them. The CDR3 DNA sequence: TGTGCCAGCAGGAGTAGCGGGAACACCGGGGAGCTGTTTTTT. Residues: CASRSSGNTGELFF.

The chain joins TRBV12-5 to TRBJ1-2; D is undetermined. Per germline, CDR1 LGHNT and CDR2 FRNRAP. The CDR3 covers 15 residues. V was pared by 0 bases and J by 4 bases, with 12 bases between. CDR3 protein: CASGLVSGGIYGYTF. DNA for the CDR3: TGTGCTAGTGGTTTGGTATCGGGAGGGATCTATGGCTACACCTTC.

This clonotype has only a few counts. V and J are TRBV2 and TRBJ2-7; D unclear. Deletions cut 0 bases from V and 3 bases from J, with 9 bases between. Germline V lookup: CDR1 SNHLY, CDR2 FYNNEI. The CDR3 is 14 amino acids. CDR3 coding DNA: TGTGCCAGCAGTGAAGCGGAAGGGCTCTACGAGCAGTACTTC. Protein sequence: CASSEAEGLYEQYF.

This clonotype was counted ten times or more. The chain combines TRBV27 with TRBJ1-1; tentatively, D is TRBD1 (6 bases). CDR1 is MNHEY, CDR2 SMNVEV, per germline (reference sequence). The V end lost 4 bases, the J end lost 1 base, and 10 bases lay between the germline ends. The CDR3 contains 14 residues. This CDR3 reads CASSYYRENTEAFF. CDR3 coding DNA: TGTGCCAGCAGTTACTACAGGGAGAACACTGAAGCTTTCTTT.

This sequence joins TRBV2 and TRBJ2-1, with 9 nucleotides matching TRBD2. CDR1 is SNHLY, CDR2 FYNNEI, per germline. CDR3 length: 15 amino acids. V was clipped by 6 bases and J by 4 bases; unmatched bases: 7. The CDR3 sequence: CASRDSTSGYNEQFF. DNA of the CDR3: TGTGCCAGCAGGGATTCGACTAGCGGTTACAATGAGCAGTTCTTC.

The chain carries TRBV6-5 and TRBJ2-1; D is unresolved. Germline CDR1 reads MNHEY; CDR2 reads SVGAGI. V gave up 6 bases and J gave up 9 bases, with 12 bases separating them. This CDR3 comprises 12 residues. CDR3 DNA sequence: TGTGCCAGCAGAAGGAGCTCGAGTGAGCAGTTCTTC. Amino acids: CASRRSSSEQFF.

This clonotype was counted only a few times. V usage is TRBV7-2 and J usage is TRBJ2-7; D ambiguous. The V and J ends lost 2 bases and 6 bases respectively, with 11 bases between them. This CDR3 is built from 13 residues. Germline loops: CDR1 SGHTA, CDR2 FQGNSA. CDR3 nucleotides: TGTGCCAGCAGCTTAAATAACCCCGCCGAGCAGTACTTC. This codes for CASSLNNPAEQYF.

In its sample, this clonotype was seen many times. The chain couples TRBV12-3 or TRBV12-4 to TRBJ1-1; 9 bases agree with TRBD1. Trimming took 3 bases from V and 3 from J; bases not matched to a gene: 2. This CDR3 has 14 residues. The CDR3 protein is CASSLGQGHTEAFF. CDR3 in DNA: TGTGCCAGCAGTTTGGGACAGGGCCACACTGAAGCTTTCTTT.

This clonotype showed up just a few times. The rearrangement joins TRBV6-1 to TRBJ2-1, with 13 positions matching TRBD2. The J segment lost 9 bases and the V segment lost 4 bases, leaving 6 bases of the junction unmatched. Germline CDR1 reads MNHNS; CDR2 reads SASEGT. The CDR3 runs 15 residues. CDR3 coding DNA: TGTGCCAGCAGTGGACTAGCGGGAGGAGGAGGTGAGCAGTTCTTC. This translates into CASSGLAGGGGEQFF.

The V gene is TRBV20-1, the J gene TRBJ2-7; D is possibly TRBD1 (7 bases). V gave up 0 bases and J gave up 4 bases, with 13 bases separating them. Germline CDR1 is DFQATT and CDR2 is SNEGSKA (reference sequence). CDR3 length: 14 amino acids. Here the CDR3 DNA reads TGCAGTGCTAGAGATGCAGGGGGGAGATACGAGCAGTACTTC. It codes for CSARDAGGRYEQYF.

This clonotype has ten or more counts. J is TRBJ1-1 and V is TRBV28; D gene unclear. Trimming cost V 6 bases and J 3 bases, with 14 bases left between them. The CDR3 length is 14 residues. Looked up from germline, CDR1 is MDHEN and CDR2 is SYDVKM. The CDR3, as DNA: TGTGCCAGCAGCGTGACCAGCCTAGACACTGAAGCTTTCTTT. It yields the protein CASSVTSLDTEAFF.

This clonotype was counted many times. The chain recombines TRBV5-1 with TRBJ2-4; D possibly uses TRBD1 or TRBD2 (5 bases each). The ends were cut back, 4 bases at V and 6 bases at J, with 11 bases in the middle. Germline values: CDR1 SGHRS, CDR2 YFSETQ. The CDR3 has 13 residues. In DNA form, the CDR3 reads TGCGCCAGCAGCCGGGACGATGGAAACATTCAGTACTTC. It specifies CASSRDDGNIQYF.

The chain links TRBV27 to TRBJ2-5; 8 positions match TRBD1. V gave up 5 bases and J gave up 4 bases; unmatched junction bases: 21. The CDR3 is 19 residues long. Germline V CDR1 and CDR2: MNHEY, SMNVEV (reference sequence). CDR3 region: CASSKKVPHEGQGRETQYF. The CDR3, as DNA: TGTGCCAGCAGTAAAAAAGTCCCCCATGAAGGACAGGGTAGAGAGACCCAGTACTTC.

V and J are TRBV3-1 and TRBJ1-1; weak D call: TRBD1 (6 bases). Germline V CDR1 and CDR2: LGHDT, YNNKEL (reference sequence). This CDR3 contains 14 residues. V shed 4 bases and J shed 3 bases, with 12 bases lying between them. The chain's CDR3 is CASSPGQSYTEAFF. The CDR3 DNA follows: TGTGCCAGCAGCCCGGGACAATCATACACTGAAGCTTTCTTT.

This clonotype was detected only a few times. The chain employs TRBV18 and TRBJ2-1; 8 positions match TRBD2. Germline trimming cut 3 bases from V and 6 bases from J; bases unmatched to any gene: 7. The germline CDR1 and CDR2 sequences are KGHSH and LQKENI. The CDR3 is 15 amino acids. The CDR3 here is CASSPQRESPNEQFF. For the CDR3, the DNA is TGTGCCAGCTCACCCCAGCGGGAGTCCCCCAATGAGCAGTTCTTC.

This clonotype was seen only a few times. This chain links TRBV30 with TRBJ2-3, with 13 bases that match TRBD2. V trimming: 0 bases; J trimming: 4 bases; junction bases outside the gene matches: 7. Per the germline V gene, CDR1 is GTSNPN and CDR2 is SVGIG (reference sequence). The CDR3 has 17 amino acids. The CDR3 DNA follows: TGTGCCTGGAGTGTATCGAGGACTAGCGGGAGTTCAGATACGCAGTATTTT. This gives the protein CAWSVSRTSGSSDTQYF.

This clonotype has more than one count but fewer than ten. Here the CDR3 DNA reads TGTGCCAGCAGCTCCGGAGACGACAGGGACACTGAAGCTTTCTTT. Residues: CASSSGDDRDTEAFF. The chain uses TRBV7-9 and TRBJ1-1; 7 bases fit TRBD1. Germline CDR1 reads SEHNR; CDR2 reads FQNEAQ (reference sequence). V trimming: 4 bases; J trimming: 3 bases; junction bases outside the gene matches: 8. The CDR3 runs to 15 residues.

This clonotype was detected many times. This sequence joins TRBV12-3 or TRBV12-4 and TRBJ2-1; D not certain. Trimming cost V 7 bases and J 15 bases, with 22 bases left between them. CDR3 length: 13 amino acids. The DNA of the CDR3 is TGTGCCAGCACTTCCCGGGCCCCGTTTTACCCGTTCTTC. Its translation is CASTSRAPFYPFF.

The chain links TRBV20-1 to TRBJ1-4, with 9 bases matching TRBD1. Germline V gene sequence: CDR1 DFQATT, CDR2 SNEGSKA (reference sequence). CDR3 length: 13 residues. The CDR3 loop is CSTGGQGNEKLFF. Written as DNA, the CDR3 is TGCAGCACCGGGGGACAGGGAAATGAAAAACTGTTTTTT.

This clonotype came up a few times. V usage is TRBV24-1 and J usage is TRBJ2-1, with 11 nucleotides matching TRBD2. This CDR3 is 16 amino acids long. Trimming removed 5 bases from V and 9 bases from J; junction bases left unmatched: 11. Germline assignment: CDR1 KGHDR and CDR2 SFDVKD. DNA for the CDR3: TGTGCCACCAGTGTTAGCGGGAGGGCCGAGTCAAGTGAGCAGTTCTTC. As protein: CATSVSGRAESSEQFF.

This clonotype came up a few times. This chain joins TRBV5-6 and TRBJ2-2; D may correspond to TRBD1 or TRBD2 (5 bases each). Trimming removed 7 bases at V and 7 bases at J, with 20 bases between. This CDR3 spans 15 amino acids. Germline V gives CDR1 SGHDT, CDR2 YYEEEE. The CDR3 bases are TGTGCCAGCCGATACATGGGGGTCACCGGCGGGGAGCTGTTTTTT. As protein: CASRYMGVTGGELFF.

The rearrangement uses TRBV13 and TRBJ2-2, with D possibly TRBD2 on 10 matching bases. The CDR3 covers 22 residues. V was trimmed by 5 bases and J by 3 bases, leaving 34 bases between them. The germline CDR1 and CDR2 sequences are PRHDT and FYEKMQ (reference sequence). CDR3 nucleotides: TGTGCCAGCAGCCCCGGGACAGGGTTTCTTCCGGGACTAGCGAGTTACACCGGGGAGCTGTTTTTT. Translating it yields CASSPGTGFLPGLASYTGELFF.

This clonotype was seen only a few times. J is TRBJ2-6 and V is TRBV4-3; tentatively, D is TRBD1 (6 bases). The CDR3 has 16 residues. The germline gives CDR1 LGHNA, CDR2 YSLEER. The V gene lost 1 base and the J gene lost 1 base, with 8 bases spanning the gap. As DNA, the CDR3 is TGCGCCAGCAGCCAAGGGACAGTTTCTGGGGCCAACGTCCTGACTTTC. Encoded protein: CASSQGTVSGANVLTF.

This clonotype was seen a few times. The chain is built from TRBV20-1 and TRBJ1-2, with D uncertain. CDR1 is DFQATT, CDR2 SNEGSKA, per germline (reference sequence). With 1 base removed from V and 6 bases from J, the gap between germline ends came to 15 bases. The CDR3 runs to 14 residues. CDR3 nucleotide sequence: TGCAGTGCTAGAGGGTCGTGGACGGGCAATGGCTACACCTTC. Its translation: CSARGSWTGNGYTF.

This clonotype was seen many times. J is TRBJ1-5 and V is TRBV12-3 or TRBV12-4; D uncertain. This CDR3 has 14 residues. Trimming shortened V by 3 bases and J by 5 bases, and 11 bases separated the two germline ends. In DNA form, the CDR3 reads TGTGCCAGCAGTTTCGGGCTCACGGATCAGCCCCAGCATTTT. It is translated as CASSFGLTDQPQHF.

This clonotype was seen at least ten times. The chain is built from TRBV9 and TRBJ2-7; 8 bases agree with TRBD1. The CDR3 runs 15 residues. Germline V gives CDR1 SGDLS, CDR2 YYNGEE. V dropped 3 bases and J dropped 7; count of bases not matched to a gene: 12. The CDR3 DNA reads TGTGCCAGCAGCGGGCGGGGACAGGATCTTAGGGAGCAGTACTTC. Translated: CASSGRGQDLREQYF.

V gene TRBV20-1 combines with J gene TRBJ2-5; D is ambiguous. Germline V gene sequence: CDR1 DFQATT, CDR2 SNEGSKA (reference sequence). This CDR3 comprises 14 residues. V lost 0 bases and J lost 0, with 8 bases in between. This CDR3 reads CSARDLQYQETQYF. CDR3 DNA: TGCAGTGCTAGAGATCTCCAGTACCAAGAGACCCAGTACTTC.

The gene calls are TRBV29-1 and TRBJ1-6; D unresolved. Germline-derived CDR1 and CDR2 are SQVTM and ANQGSEA. V lost 4 bases, J lost 5 bases, and 9 bases lay in between. CDR3 length: 13 amino acids. The CDR3 DNA reads TGCAGCGTTGGGACGGACGATAATTCACCCCTCCACTTT. Its translation: CSVGTDDNSPLHF. The complete variable domain, with remaining parts taken from reference TRBV29-1 and TRBJ1-6, reads SAVISQKPSRDICQRGTSLTIQCQVDSQVTMMFWYRQQPGQSLTLIATANQGSEATYESGFVIDKFPISRPNLTFSTLTVSNMSPEDSSIYLCSVGTDDNSPLHFGNGTRLTVT.

The table lists this clonotype with a few counts. The J gene is TRBJ2-1, the V gene TRBV30, with 8 bases aligning to TRBD1. The CDR3 length is 14 residues. Per the germline V gene, CDR1 is GTSNPN and CDR2 is SVGIG (reference sequence). V was pared by 2 bases and J by 7 bases, with 7 bases of the junction left unmatched. CDR3 sequence: CAWSSTRQGNEQFF. CDR3 coding DNA: TGTGCCTGGAGTTCAACTAGACAGGGGAATGAGCAGTTCTTC.